The rows below give T cell receptor beta chains drawn from one sample of a study of control samples from healthy donors and cancer patients. The data were produced by immunoSEQ multiplex PCR, yet TCRdb's version contains in-frame clones alone and is incomplete. This sample has about 20,000 clones, with roughly 89% found just once. The sample taken for sequencing was PBMCs. The receptors originated from a man in his 60s with head and neck cancer. The CDR3 runs from the conserved cysteine through the conserved F or W. D genes are given only for firm matches. Clone sizes are given selectively: once, few, many, or a class where the clone is expanded.

V,J,size,length,D,DNA,CDR3
TRBV19,TRBJ1-1,-,14,TRBD1,TGTGCCAGTAGTCTCACAGGGGGGGAGACTGAAGCTTTCTTT,CASSLTGGETEAFF
TRBV6-5,TRBJ1-2,few,14,TRBD1,TGTGCCAGCAGAGACAGGGGGCTCGGCGATGGCTACACCTTC,CASRDRGLGDGYTF
TRBV9,TRBJ2-3,-,16,-,TGTGCCAGCAGCGTTACGGGGGATCCTAGCACAGATACGCAGTATTTT,CASSVTGDPSTDTQYF
TRBV12-3/TRBV12-4,TRBJ1-5,-,13,TRBD1,TGTGCCAGCAGTCCACAGGGGGGTCAGCCCCAGCATTTT,CASSPQGGQPQHF
TRBV7-6,TRBJ2-7,-,15,TRBD2,TGTGCCAGCAGCCTTCAGACTAGCGGGGTTAGAGAGCAGTACTTC,CASSLQTSGVREQYF
TRBV5-1,TRBJ2-7,-,12,-,TGCGCCAGCAGCTTGGGTGGGTACGAGCAGTACTTC,CASSLGGYEQYF
TRBV14,TRBJ1-5,few,13,-,TGTGCCAGCAGCCAATTGCCTGGACAGCCCCAGCATTTT,CASSQLPGQPQHF
TRBV12-3/TRBV12-4,TRBJ1-2,-,11,-,TGTGCCAGCAGTTTGGGGGTTGGCTACACCTTC,CASSLGVGYTF
TRBV5-1,TRBJ2-7,-,14,-,TGCGCCAGCAGCCCCAGGGGAGGGTCCTACGAGCAGTACTTC,CASSPRGGSYEQYF
TRBV6-5,TRBJ1-1,-,14,-,TGTGCCAGCGGCCTGGAAGTTCGTACCACTGAAGCTTTCTTT,CASGLEVRTTEAFF
TRBV10-3,TRBJ2-1,-,17,TRBD2,TGTGCCATCAGCCCGGCCTTAACGGGGGGGCCAGACAATGAGCAGTTCTTC,CAISPALTGGPDNEQFF
TRBV7-9,TRBJ2-1,-,16,-,TGTGCCAGCAGCTTAGGGGGACCAGGGCCCCAAAATGAGCAGTTCTTC,CASSLGGPGPQNEQFF
TRBV20-1,TRBJ1-1,-,12,-,TGCAGTGCTAGTCCCGATAGGAGGGAAGCTTTCTTT,CSASPDRREAFF
TRBV15,TRBJ1-5,-,16,-,TGTGCCACCAGCAGAGATTACGCCGGGACCGCCCAGCCCCAGCATTTT,CATSRDYAGTAQPQHF
TRBV3-1/TRBV3-2,TRBJ1-3,-,12,-,TGTGCCAGCGCCAACTCTGGAAACACCATATATTTT,CASANSGNTIYF
TRBV7-8,TRBJ2-3,-,14,-,TGTGCCAGCAGCGTTGCCCGGAGCACAGATACGCAGTATTTT,CASSVARSTDTQYF
TRBV5-1,TRBJ1-4,-,16,TRBD1,TGCGCCAGCAGCTTGTCGGGGACAGGGGGTGGTGAAAAACTGTTTTTT,CASSLSGTGGGEKLFF
TRBV7-2,TRBJ1-1,-,14,-,TGTGCCAGCAGCTCCCAGGGCATGAACACTGAAGCTTTCTTT,CASSSQGMNTEAFF
TRBV27,TRBJ2-3,-,15,-,TGTGCCAGCAGTTCCTTGTGGGGTAGCACAGATACGCAGTATTTT,CASSSLWGSTDTQYF
TRBV3-1/TRBV3-2,TRBJ1-4,-,15,-,TGTGCCAGCAGCCAATTCGGCTGGACTAATGAAAAACTGTTTTTT,CASSQFGWTNEKLFF
TRBV3-1/TRBV3-2,TRBJ2-7,-,15,TRBD2,TGTGCCAGCAGCCTCACTAGCGGGGGGTCTCACGAGCAGTACTTC,CASSLTSGGSHEQYF
TRBV7-9,TRBJ2-7,once,14,TRBD2,TGTGCCAGCACCCTAGCGGGGGGCCCCCTCGAGCAGTACTTC,CASTLAGGPLEQYF
TRBV6-5,TRBJ2-6,-,13,-,TGTGCCAGCAGGGCCTCTGGGGCCAACGTCCTGACTTTC,CASRASGANVLTF
TRBV2,TRBJ2-5,-,13,-,TGTGCCAGCAGTGAAGCTTTCCCGGAGACCCAGTACTTC,CASSEAFPETQYF
TRBV9,TRBJ2-2,medium-sized,16,TRBD2,TGTGCCAGCAGCGTAGTGAGCGGGAAACACACCGGGGAGCTGTTTTTT,CASSVVSGKHTGELFF
TRBV6-2/TRBV6-3,TRBJ1-2,-,16,-,TGTGCCAGCAGTTACCGTGGGGACACTCCCTCCCGGGGCTACACCTTC,CASSYRGDTPSRGYTF
TRBV20-1,TRBJ2-5,-,14,TRBD1,TGCAGTGCTAGTTCGGGACAGGGGGTGGAGACCCAGTACTTC,CSASSGQGVETQYF
TRBV2,TRBJ2-1,-,15,-,TGTGCCAGCAGTGAAGGGGGGGCCATCCACAATGAGCAGTTCTTC,CASSEGGAIHNEQFF
TRBV12-3/TRBV12-4,TRBJ1-3,-,12,-,TGTGCCAGCCGGGAGACTGGAAACACCATATATTTT,CASRETGNTIYF
TRBV7-9,TRBJ2-7,-,14,TRBD1,TGTGCCAGCAGCTTGTCAGGGGGAGCCTACGAGCAGTACTTC,CASSLSGGAYEQYF
TRBV19,TRBJ2-2,-,16,TRBD2,TGTGCCAGTAGTATTCAGCGGGGGCCGAACACCGGGGAGCTGTTTTTT,CASSIQRGPNTGELFF
TRBV7-2,TRBJ1-3,-,13,TRBD1,TGTGCCAGCAGCCAGGACAGGGCTGACACCATATATTTT,CASSQDRADTIYF
TRBV4-1,TRBJ2-1,-,16,-,TGCGCCAGCAGCCAAGATCCTACTAGCAGGGCCAATGAGCAGTTCTTC,CASSQDPTSRANEQFF
TRBV6-1,TRBJ2-1,-,16,TRBD1,TGTGCCAGCAGTGTGGGACAGGGCCTCTTCTACAATGAGCAGTTCTTC,CASSVGQGLFYNEQFF
TRBV4-1,TRBJ2-7,-,15,-,TGCGCCAGCAGCCAAGATAGGGGCCGAGCCTACGAGCAGTACTTC,CASSQDRGRAYEQYF
TRBV6-5,TRBJ2-3,-,12,-,TGTGCCAGCAGTCCCACCACAGATACGCAGTATTTT,CASSPTTDTQYF
TRBV19,TRBJ1-1,-,14,-,TGTGCCAGTAGTAACACAGGGTTAGGGACTGAAGCTTTCTTT,CASSNTGLGTEAFF
TRBV11-3,TRBJ2-4,-,12,-,TGTGCCAGCAGCGGGACACCAAACATTCAGTACTTC,CASSGTPNIQYF
TRBV7-7,TRBJ2-5,-,16,TRBD1,TGTGCCAGCAGCTCCACAGGGGGTCCCGGCCAAGAGACCCAGTACTTC,CASSSTGGPGQETQYF